This T cell receptor beta chain was documented in a study of graft-versus-host responses after intestinal transplantation (dated by TCRdb to the early 2020s). Turning to the overall study: The transplants that recipients received were multivisceral, liver-intestinal, or isolated intestinal. The cohort enrolled 24 intestinal transplant recipients, one of whom was a retransplant, and 3 patients without pretransplant specimens were excluded. Rather than going through the commercial service, samples from a few later patients were sequenced in-house on an Illumina MiSeq and processed with MiXCR. Donor T cell macrochimerism was defined as a peak of at least 4% donor T cells among recipient peripheral blood mononuclear cells. To identify alloreactive clones, pre-transplant mixed lymphocyte reaction products were sequenced and then compared with unstimulated pre-transplant donor and recipient T cells. Graft-versus-host and host-versus-graft alloreactive T cell clones were tracked in the graft, circulation and bone marrow after intestinal transplantation using bulk TCR-beta CDR3 sequencing. All recipients received anti-thymocyte globulin induction followed by maintenance tacrolimus and steroids for two to four years. Broad study findings and their caveats: Early after transplant, peak levels of circulating GvH clones were found to be associated with declines in HvG clones. Patients with donor T cell macrochimerism had high GvH to HvG T cell clonal ratios in their allografts. Conclusions were limited by the relatively low number and heterogeneity of intestinal transplant patients. GvH clones turned up in recipient bone marrow, with some appearing earlier in ileal mucosa or blood, a pattern consistent with an intestinal mucosal origin.

The method was the immunoSEQ multiplex PCR assay. For most patients, genomic DNA was isolated with the Qiagen DNeasy Blood and Tissue Kit and shipped frozen to Adaptive Biotechnologies for TCR sequencing. High-throughput TCR-beta CDR3 sequencing of genomic DNA from most patients was performed by Adaptive Biotechnologies. From the authors' description of their analysis: TCR sequencing data were retrieved from Adaptive's ImmunoSEQ software for more than 15 patients, whereas a few other patients were processed with MiXCR and VDJtools. To correct CD4 versus CD8 sorting errors, sequences present in both subsets at a frequency ratio below 5:1 were removed. CDR3 nucleotide sequences shared between donor and recipient were removed because their origin could not be assigned. At least 2-fold expansion over unstimulated cells and a minimum CFSE-low frequency of 0.002% (template counts) or 0.001% (read counts) were required for clones to be classified as alloreactive. Clones were considered mappable if detected in sequenced pre-transplant spleen, lymph node, or MLR CFSE-low populations of the donor or recipient. The cumulative frequency of alloreactive clones was calculated as a percentage of all sequences, weighted by copy number. As stored in TCRdb, this immuneACCESS dataset retains in-frame rearrangements with V and J assigned. A fraction of the clones does not appear; measured against another copy, unresolved V genes explain less than half of the discrepancy, and the remainder lacks a known reason. V and J calls and clone size follow that table, whereas D and trimming were derived from the DNA. For this sample the table gives some 110,000 clones, of which approximately 93% were detected only once. The ten largest clones take up approximately 1.2% of the sample.

Turning to this clone: Its antigen target is currently unknown. Per-base qualities were not stored, and no clone one base away is much larger.

CDR1 MNHEY and CDR2 SVGAGI were looked up in the germline V gene. At the junction V is shortened by 0 bases and J by 9 bases; bases outside the gene matches: 4. The CDR3 numbers 14 residues from cysteine through phenylalanine. The entry retains the CDR3 DNA only, 42 bases that are in frame from base 1. What this sample's time point label stands for: cells obtained before transplantation from donor or recipient. CD3+CD4+ and CD3+CD8+ populations were FACS-sorted from unstimulated pre-transplant donor and recipient cells taken from spleen or lymph nodes. This clonotype originated in a human donor who was the organ donor for an intestinal transplant. The receptor chain draws on TRBV6-5 and TRBJ2-1; 8 central nucleotides agree with TRBD2. The material sequenced was unstimulated CD8+ T cells sorted from spleen or lymph node cells, taken before transplant. The CDR3 protein sequence reads: CASSYSWTSFEQFF. The nucleotide sequence is TGTGCCAGCAGTTACTCGTGGACTAGCTTTGAGCAGTTCTTC.